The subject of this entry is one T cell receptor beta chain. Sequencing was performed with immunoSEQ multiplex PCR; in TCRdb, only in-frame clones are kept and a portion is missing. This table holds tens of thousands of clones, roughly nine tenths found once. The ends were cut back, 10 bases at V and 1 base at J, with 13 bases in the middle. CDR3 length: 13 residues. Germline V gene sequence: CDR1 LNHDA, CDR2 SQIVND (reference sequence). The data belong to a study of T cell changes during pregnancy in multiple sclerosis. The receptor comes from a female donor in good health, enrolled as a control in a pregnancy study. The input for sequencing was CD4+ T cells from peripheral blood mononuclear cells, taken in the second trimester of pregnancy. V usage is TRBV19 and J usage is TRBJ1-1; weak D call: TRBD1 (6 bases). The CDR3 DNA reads TGTGCCACCAGGGACAAGCCGAACACTGAAGCTTTCTTT. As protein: CATRDKPNTEAFF.